These 23 T cell receptor beta chains were sequenced from one sample in a study of T cell repertoires in cytomegalovirus infection. TCRdb fed the reads into MiXCR, producing one record per CDR3 protein. Among more than 85,000 distinct CDR3 sequences listed, less than 25% were seen once. The sample was CD8+ T cells from PBMCs. The receptor source for this set is a human donor in good health (CMV status not recorded). Some clones in this sample may be carry-over from other donors' samples.

A few counts support this clonotype. The chain uses TRBV6-2 or TRBV6-3 and TRBJ2-1, with 8 nucleotides matching TRBD2. The J segment lost 9 bases and the V segment lost 6 bases, leaving 7 bases of the junction unmatched. CDR1 and CDR2 (germline): MNHEY, SVGEGT. This CDR3 has 13 amino acids. CDR3 bases: TGTGCCAGCAGCTTCCTAAGCGGGAGTGAGCAGTTCTTC. This encodes CASSFLSGSEQFF.

This clonotype has ten or more counts. The chain uses TRBV6-1 and TRBJ1-4; D is perhaps TRBD1 (6 bases). CDR3 size: 17 residues. V was shortened by 0 bases and J by 4 bases, with 15 bases between the two germline ends. From germline, CDR1 is MNHNS and CDR2 SASEGT. CDR3 nucleotides: TGTGCCAGCAGTGAAGCGAGCGGACAGTTCCTTAATGAAAAACTGTTTTTT. This codes for CASSEASGQFLNEKLFF.

Many counts were recorded for this clonotype. The chain combines TRBV7-2 with TRBJ2-1; 7 bases agree with TRBD2. The CDR3 covers 19 residues. J lost 0 bases, V lost 1 base, and 12 bases had no gene match. Germline-derived CDR1 and CDR2 are SGHTA and FQGNSA. The CDR3 DNA reads TGTGCCAGCAGCTTAGAAACTAGCGCGCACAAAGGCTCCTACAATGAGCAGTTCTTC. Its protein is CASSLETSAHKGSYNEQFF.

This clonotype was seen at least ten times. The CDR3 here is CASSISRTGQETQYF. CDR3 DNA: TGTGCCAGCAGCATTAGCCGGACAGGCCAAGAGACCCAGTACTTC. The chain links TRBV7-6 to TRBJ2-5; 7 bases match TRBD1. Unmatched junction bases numbered 7, after V lost 5 bases and J lost 1 base. There are 15 residues in the CDR3. Germline CDR1 is SGHVS and CDR2 is FNYEAQ.

This clonotype came up a few times. V gene TRBV7-6 combines with J gene TRBJ2-4; the match to TRBD2 covers 9 bases. The germline CDR1 and CDR2 sequences are SGHVS and FNYEAQ. Trimming took 5 bases from V and 0 from J; bases not matched to a gene: 8. CDR3 length equals 17 residues. The DNA of the CDR3 is TGTGCCAGCAGCGGAACACTAGCGGGCGAAGCCAAAAACATTCAGTACTTC. This codes for CASSGTLAGEAKNIQYF.

CDR3 protein: CAAAAVRPDRLTDTQYF. CDR3 sequence (DNA): TGTGCCGCCGCGGCGGTAAGACCCGACAGACTCACAGATACGCAGTATTTT. J is TRBJ2-3 and V is TRBV10-3; D might be TRBD1 (5 bases). CDR1 and CDR2 from the germline V gene are ENHRY and SYGVKD. V lost 11 bases, J lost 2 bases, and 26 bases lay in between. The CDR3 has 17 residues.

This clonotype was seen more than once but under ten times. This chain uses TRBV14 with TRBJ1-1; 11 positions agree with TRBD1. Trimming removed 4 bases from V and 0 bases from J; junction bases left unmatched: 4. CDR3 length equals 16 residues. Per the germline V gene, CDR1 is SGHDN and CDR2 is FVKESK. DNA for the CDR3: TGTGCCAGCAGCCCCCTGGGACAGGGGGTGAACACTGAAGCTTTCTTT. Translated, it gives CASSPLGQGVNTEAFF.

In this sample, this clonotype turned up a few times. The chain couples TRBV6-2 or TRBV6-3 to TRBJ2-7; the match to TRBD1 covers 7 bases. Trimming removed 8 bases from V and 4 bases from J; junction bases left unmatched: 8. Germline CDR1 and CDR2: MNHEY and SVGEGT. CDR3 length equals 13 residues. Here the CDR3 DNA reads TGTGCCAGCGGACAGACAGGGCTGTACGAGCAGTACTTC. Protein: CASGQTGLYEQYF.

The genes are TRBV20-1 and TRBJ1-5; D perhaps matches TRBD1 (6 bases). The CDR3 consists of 12 residues. V lost 5 bases and J 5 bases, leaving 10 bases between the germline ends. Germline CDR1 and CDR2: DFQATT and SNEGSKA (reference sequence). CDR3 sequence: CSARTDYQPQHF. CDR3 bases: TGCAGTGCTCGGACAGACTATCAGCCCCAGCATTTT.

The rearrangement joins TRBV20-1 to TRBJ2-5; TRBD2 agrees at 11 bases. The germline gives CDR1 DFQATT, CDR2 SNEGSKA (reference sequence). The V gene end was trimmed by 5 bases and the J gene end by 4 bases; junction bases not matched to a gene: 6. This CDR3 has 14 residues. DNA for the CDR3: TGCAGTGCTCCTACTAGCGGGAGTTCAGAGACCCAGTACTTC. Amino acid sequence: CSAPTSGSSETQYF.

This clonotype showed up many times. V and J are TRBV25-1 and TRBJ2-3; D is possibly TRBD1 or TRBD2 (5 bases each). V was clipped by 3 bases and J by 6 bases, with 10 bases between them. CDR3 length: 13 residues. Germline CDR1 MGHDK, CDR2 SYGVNS. The DNA of the CDR3 is TGTGCCAGCAGTGATGGGGGTCAGGATACGCAGTATTTT. It specifies CASSDGGQDTQYF.

J is TRBJ2-2 and V is TRBV29-1; maybe TRBD1 (5 bases). This CDR3 has 14 residues. The V end was cut by 0 bases, the J end by 1 base, with 6 bases between. CDR1 is SQVTM, CDR2 ANQGSEA, per germline. CDR3 sequence (DNA): TGCAGCGTTGAAGATCAGGGGAACACCGGGGAGCTGTTTTTT. It codes for CSVEDQGNTGELFF.

There are many counts of this clonotype. This sequence joins TRBV4-2 and TRBJ2-2; TRBD2 agrees at 8 bases. Germline V lookup: CDR1 LGHNA, CDR2 YNFKEQ. Unmatched junction bases numbered 2, after V lost 4 bases and J lost 1 base. This CDR3 is 15 amino acids long. CDR3 sequence: CASSPLAGNTGELFF. The DNA for the CDR3 is TGTGCCAGCAGCCCCCTAGCGGGGAACACCGGGGAGCTGTTTTTT.

V gene TRBV28 combines with J gene TRBJ1-1, with D uncertain. V lost 5 bases and J 1 base, leaving 14 bases between the germline ends. The CDR3 runs to 15 residues. Germline loops: CDR1 MDHEN, CDR2 SYDVKM. CDR3 sequence: CASSPRWGGNTEAFF. As DNA, the CDR3 is TGTGCCAGCAGTCCCCGATGGGGTGGGAACACTGAAGCTTTCTTT.

The J gene is TRBJ2-4, the V gene TRBV12-3 or TRBV12-4; TRBD2 is a possible D gene (5 bases). The CDR3 has 18 amino acids. Trimming took off 3 bases at V and 0 bases at J, with 18 bases between the two ends. CDR3 loop: CASSFPPGLPIAKNIQYF. DNA for the CDR3: TGTGCCAGCAGTTTCCCACCTGGACTCCCGATAGCCAAAAACATTCAGTACTTC.

This sequence joins TRBV28 and TRBJ2-7, with a weak D call TRBD1 (6 bases). This CDR3 spans 15 amino acids. CDR1 MDHEN and CDR2 SYDVKM come from the germline V gene. Deletions cut 5 bases from V and 1 base from J, with 15 bases between. Here the CDR3 reads CASSLSGTRSYEQYF. The CDR3 bases are TGTGCCAGCAGTCTATCCGGGACAAGATCCTACGAGCAGTACTTC.

V and J are TRBV6-5 and TRBJ2-7; a possible D gene is TRBD1 (6 bases). V was pared by 7 bases and J by 2 bases, with 18 bases between. There are 15 residues in the CDR3. CDR1 and CDR2 from the germline V gene are MNHEY and SVGAGI. The CDR3 sequence is CASNDRGGAAYEQYF. In DNA, the CDR3 is TGTGCCAGCAATGACCGAGGGGGAGCGGCCTACGAGCAGTACTTC.

The V gene is TRBV10-3, the J gene TRBJ2-7, with TRBD2 matching 7 bases. Unmatched junction bases numbered 5, after V lost 1 base and J lost 5 bases. The germline V gene encodes CDR1 ENHRY and CDR2 SYGVKD. The length of the CDR3 is 14 residues. Here the CDR3 reads CAISELGGIDEQYF. The CDR3, as DNA: TGTGCCATCAGTGAGTTGGGAGGGATAGACGAGCAGTACTTC.

The rearrangement joins TRBV6-8 to TRBJ2-3; TRBD1 might be the D (5 bases). The V end lost 2 bases, the J end lost 5 bases, and 11 bases lay between the germline ends. The CDR3 extends over 14 amino acids. Germline CDR1 MNHGY, CDR2 SAAAGT. The CDR3 DNA follows: TGTGCCAGCAGTTACGAAGGGGCTGGAGATACGCAGTATTTT. Protein sequence: CASSYEGAGDTQYF.

This clonotype was counted at least ten times. The chain employs TRBV12-3 or TRBV12-4 and TRBJ1-3; TRBD1 agrees at 7 bases. Germline trimming cut 7 bases from V and 1 base from J; bases unmatched to any gene: 16. The CDR3 covers 18 residues. CDR3: CASTSSHDREKSGNTIYF. The CDR3, as DNA: TGTGCCAGCACCAGCTCCCATGACAGGGAGAAGTCTGGAAACACCATATATTTT.

The chain joins TRBV9 to TRBJ1-1, with TRBD1 identical over 8 bases. This CDR3 has 14 amino acids. Germline CDR1 reads SGDLS; CDR2 reads YYNGEE. The trim removed 3 bases at V and 5 bases at J, leaving 6 bases unmatched. In nucleotides, the CDR3 is TGTGCCAGCAGCGCAGGGGGCTCTGGGACTGAAGCTTTCTTT. Translating it yields CASSAGGSGTEAFF.

This chain connects TRBV7-8 to TRBJ2-1, with 11 bases identical to TRBD2. The CDR3 extends over 15 amino acids. V was pared by 6 bases and J by 5 bases, with 6 bases of the junction left unmatched. The germline V gene has CDR1 SGHVS and CDR2 FQNEAQ. The CDR3 loop is CASSAGTSGNNEQFF. The CDR3 DNA reads as TGTGCCAGCAGTGCAGGGACTAGCGGAAACAATGAGCAGTTCTTC.

This clonotype was seen ten or more times. The CDR3 DNA reads TGTGCCAGCCGCAGGGGGTCCTCCTACAATGAGCAGTTCTTC. Its translation: CASRRGSSYNEQFF. This chain links TRBV7-2 with TRBJ2-1; TRBD1 matches at 7 bases. The CDR3 covers 14 residues. The trim removed 8 bases at V and 0 bases at J, leaving 4 bases unmatched. Germline V gives CDR1 SGHTA, CDR2 FQGNSA.